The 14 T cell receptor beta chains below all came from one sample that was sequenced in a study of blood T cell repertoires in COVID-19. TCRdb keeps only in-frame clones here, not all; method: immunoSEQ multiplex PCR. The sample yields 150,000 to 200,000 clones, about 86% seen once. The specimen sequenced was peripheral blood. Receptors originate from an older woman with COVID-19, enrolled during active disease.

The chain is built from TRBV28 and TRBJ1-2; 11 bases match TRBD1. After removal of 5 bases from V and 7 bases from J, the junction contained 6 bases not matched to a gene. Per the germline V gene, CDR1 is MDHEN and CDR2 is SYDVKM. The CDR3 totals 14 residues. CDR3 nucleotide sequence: TGTGCCAGCAGTACCGGACAGGGGGCGCCTGGCTACACCTTC. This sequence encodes CASSTGQGAPGYTF.

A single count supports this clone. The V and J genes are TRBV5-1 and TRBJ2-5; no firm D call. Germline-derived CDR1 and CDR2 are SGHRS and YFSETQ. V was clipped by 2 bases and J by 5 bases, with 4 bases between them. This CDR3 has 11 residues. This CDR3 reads CASSFSETQYF. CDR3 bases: TGCGCCAGCAGCTTCTCGGAGACCCAGTACTTC.

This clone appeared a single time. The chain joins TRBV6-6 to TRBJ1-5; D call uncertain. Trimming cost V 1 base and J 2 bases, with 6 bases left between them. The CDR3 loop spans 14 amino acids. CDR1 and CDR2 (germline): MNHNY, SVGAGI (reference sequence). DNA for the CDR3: TGTGCCAGCAGTTACTTCGAGGGCAATCAGCCCCAGCATTTT. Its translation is CASSYFEGNQPQHF.

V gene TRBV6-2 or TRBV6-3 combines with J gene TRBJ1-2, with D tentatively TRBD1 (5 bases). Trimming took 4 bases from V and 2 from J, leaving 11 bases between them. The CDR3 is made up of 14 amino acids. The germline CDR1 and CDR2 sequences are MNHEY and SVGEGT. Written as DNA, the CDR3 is TGTGCCAGCAGTTCCCCGACAGAGAACTATGGCTACACCTTC. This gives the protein CASSSPTENYGYTF.

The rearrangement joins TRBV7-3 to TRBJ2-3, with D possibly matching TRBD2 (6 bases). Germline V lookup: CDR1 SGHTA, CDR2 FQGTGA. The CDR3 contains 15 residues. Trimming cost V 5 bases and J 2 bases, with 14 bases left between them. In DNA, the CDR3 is TGTGCCAGCAGCCTGGGAGGTCCCGACACAGATACGCAGTATTTT. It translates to CASSLGGPDTDTQYF.

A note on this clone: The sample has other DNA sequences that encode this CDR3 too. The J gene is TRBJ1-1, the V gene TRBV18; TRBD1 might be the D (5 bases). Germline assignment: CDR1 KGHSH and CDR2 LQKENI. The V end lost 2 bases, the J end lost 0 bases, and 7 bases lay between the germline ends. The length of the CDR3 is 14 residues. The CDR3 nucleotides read TGTGCCAGCTCACCAAGACAGATGAACACTGAAGCTTTCTTT. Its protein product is CASSPRQMNTEAFF.

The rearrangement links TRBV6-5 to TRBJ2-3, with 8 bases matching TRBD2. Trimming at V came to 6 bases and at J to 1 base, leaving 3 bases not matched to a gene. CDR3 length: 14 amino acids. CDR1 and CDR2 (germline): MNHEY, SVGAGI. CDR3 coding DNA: TGTGCCAGCAGGCCAGCGGGAGGCACAGATACGCAGTATTTT. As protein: CASRPAGGTDTQYF.

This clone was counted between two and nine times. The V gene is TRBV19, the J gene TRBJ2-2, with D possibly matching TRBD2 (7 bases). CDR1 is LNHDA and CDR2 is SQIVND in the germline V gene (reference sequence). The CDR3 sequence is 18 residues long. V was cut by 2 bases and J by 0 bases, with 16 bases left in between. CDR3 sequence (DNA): TGTGCCAGTAGTATAACCCCAGGGGACTATTCGAACACCGGGGAGCTGTTTTTT. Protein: CASSITPGDYSNTGELFF.

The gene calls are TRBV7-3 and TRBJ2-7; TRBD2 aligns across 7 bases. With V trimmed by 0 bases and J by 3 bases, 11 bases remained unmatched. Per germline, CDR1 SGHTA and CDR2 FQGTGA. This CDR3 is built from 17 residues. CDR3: CASSLTGQREGDYEQYF. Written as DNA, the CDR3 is TGTGCCAGCAGCTTAACGGGGCAGAGGGAGGGCGACTACGAGCAGTACTTC.

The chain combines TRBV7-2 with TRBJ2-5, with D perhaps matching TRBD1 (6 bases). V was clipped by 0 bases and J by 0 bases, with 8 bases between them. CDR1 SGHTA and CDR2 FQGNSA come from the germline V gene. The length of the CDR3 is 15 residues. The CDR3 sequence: CASSLAQGNQETQYF. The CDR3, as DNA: TGTGCCAGCAGCTTAGCACAGGGTAACCAAGAGACCCAGTACTTC.

In DNA, the CDR3 is TGTGCCAGCAGTCGGATAGCGGGAATGTACGAGCAGTACTTC. It is translated as CASSRIAGMYEQYF. The chain employs TRBV27 and TRBJ2-7; 8 bases match TRBD2. The CDR3 covers 14 residues. V dropped 5 bases and J dropped 4; count of bases not matched to a gene: 7. The germline CDR1 and CDR2 sequences are MNHEY and SMNVEV (reference sequence).

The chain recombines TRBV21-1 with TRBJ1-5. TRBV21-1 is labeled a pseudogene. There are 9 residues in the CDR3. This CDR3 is CASIQPQHF. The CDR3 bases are TGTGCCAGCATACAGCCCCAGCATTTT.

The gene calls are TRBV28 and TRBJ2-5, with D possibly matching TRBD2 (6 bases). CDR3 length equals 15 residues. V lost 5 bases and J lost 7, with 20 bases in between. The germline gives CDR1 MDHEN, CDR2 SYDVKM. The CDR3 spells CASSVSGVRDGTQYF. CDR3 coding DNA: TGTGCCAGCAGTGTTAGCGGAGTTAGGGATGGGACCCAGTACTTC.

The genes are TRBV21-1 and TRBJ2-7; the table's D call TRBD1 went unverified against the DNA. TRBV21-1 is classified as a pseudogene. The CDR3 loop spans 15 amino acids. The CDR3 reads CASIRGQATIYEQYF. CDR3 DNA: TGTGCCAGCATCCGAGGACAGGCGACGATCTACGAGCAGTACTTC.